This note documents a single T cell receptor beta chain sequence. Its specificity is unknown. This sample is drawn from a study of T-cell memory formation after mild COVID-19. Whole-study findings and limits: Clones that contracted clustered mainly in CM and EM if CD4+ and in EMRA if CD8+.

Trimming removed 3 bases at V and 7 bases at J, with 10 bases between. In germline, CDR1 is SGHVS, CDR2 FQNEAQ. The CDR3 runs 13 residues. Constant-segment primers were used for 5'RACE, and the resulting TCR alpha and TCR beta cDNA libraries carried sample barcodes and UMIs. TCRdb passed the 5' RACE reads through MiXCR, listing each CDR3 protein once. Of more than 150,000 distinct CDR3 sequences listed, 15% to 20% are singletons. What was sequenced was PBMCs or a T cell subset sorted from them (not recorded which). This TCR was recovered from a young man who had mild COVID-19 (a few samples of this study predate the infection). Cell type and time point are not known. The chain combines TRBV7-8 with TRBJ1-5; D is unclear. The CDR3, as DNA: TGTGCCAGCAGCTTTAGTGAAGAGCAGCCCCAGCATTTT. Encoded protein: CASSFSEEQPQHF.